This is a list of T cell receptor beta chains from one sample in a study of blood T cell repertoires in COVID-19. Profiling relied on immunoSEQ multiplex PCR, and the TCRdb table lists in-frame clones only, not all of them. The sample yields around 170,000 clones, about 86% seen once. Sample: peripheral blood. The receptors were gathered from a man aged 25 to 40 with active or convalescent COVID-19. Each CDR3 is given with its conserved first and last residue. The order of the fields is V gene, clone size, CDR3 length, D gene, J gene, CDR3 DNA, CDR3 protein. The D gene is left open where the match is weak. The size of a clone is reported for some rows only, either as once, few or many, or as a class for expanded clones.

v_call: TRBV2
clone_size: few
cdr3_length: 13
d_call: -
j_call: TRBJ1-5
cdr3_nt: TGTGCCAGCAGTGTACAGGAATATCAGCCCCAGCATTTT
cdr3_aa: CASSVQEYQPQHF

v_call: TRBV11-3
clone_size: -
cdr3_length: 12
d_call: -
j_call: TRBJ1-1
cdr3_nt: TGTGCCAGCAGCTTAACTAACACTGAAGCTTTCTTT
cdr3_aa: CASSLTNTEAFF

v_call: TRBV27
clone_size: -
cdr3_length: 15
d_call: TRBD1
j_call: TRBJ1-1
cdr3_nt: TGTGCCAGCAGTCAGGGGGCGACAGGGGGCACTGAAGCTTTCTTT
cdr3_aa: CASSQGATGGTEAFF

v_call: TRBV5-1
clone_size: few
cdr3_length: 14
d_call: TRBD2
j_call: TRBJ2-5
cdr3_nt: TGCGCCAGCAGCCCAGCGGGAGGGAAGGAGACCCAGTACTTC
cdr3_aa: CASSPAGGKETQYF

v_call: TRBV3-1/TRBV3-2
clone_size: many
cdr3_length: 15
d_call: -
j_call: TRBJ1-4
cdr3_nt: TGTGCCAGCTCCAACGCCGGGTCCTTCGGGGAAAAACTGTTTTTT
cdr3_aa: CASSNAGSFGEKLFF

v_call: TRBV25-1
clone_size: -
cdr3_length: 13
d_call: -
j_call: TRBJ1-1
cdr3_nt: TGTGCCAGCAGTGAGGCACTGAACACTGAAGCTTTCTTT
cdr3_aa: CASSEALNTEAFF

v_call: TRBV5-4
clone_size: -
cdr3_length: 15
d_call: -
j_call: TRBJ2-5
cdr3_nt: TGTGCCAGCAGCCCAAGGGAGGCGGCCCAAGAGACCCAGTACTTC
cdr3_aa: CASSPREAAQETQYF

v_call: TRBV7-9
clone_size: -
cdr3_length: 16
d_call: TRBD1
j_call: TRBJ1-2
cdr3_nt: TGTGCCAGCAGCTCCTTGAACGGGACAGGGAGCTATGGCTACACCTTC
cdr3_aa: CASSSLNGTGSYGYTF

v_call: TRBV6-5
clone_size: -
cdr3_length: 14
d_call: TRBD1
j_call: TRBJ2-1
cdr3_nt: TGTGCCAGCAGCCTGGGACAGGAAAAGAATGAGCAGTTCTTC
cdr3_aa: CASSLGQEKNEQFF

v_call: TRBV7-9
clone_size: -
cdr3_length: 16
d_call: TRBD2
j_call: TRBJ2-5
cdr3_nt: TGTGCCAGCAGCTTAGTGACTAGCGGAGGACAAGAGACCCAGTACTTC
cdr3_aa: CASSLVTSGGQETQYF

v_call: TRBV7-9
clone_size: -
cdr3_length: 11
d_call: -
j_call: TRBJ1-1
cdr3_nt: TGTGCCAGCAGCTTGAGGTCTGAAGCTTTCTTT
cdr3_aa: CASSLRSEAFF

v_call: TRBV27
clone_size: -
cdr3_length: 15
d_call: -
j_call: TRBJ1-5
cdr3_nt: TGTGCCAGCAGTTCAGGAGCAGGGGTCAATCAGCCCCAGCATTTT
cdr3_aa: CASSSGAGVNQPQHF

v_call: TRBV9
clone_size: -
cdr3_length: 16
d_call: -
j_call: TRBJ1-2
cdr3_nt: TGTGCCAGCAGCGGGTGGGACGGAGGGGTTTACTATGGCTACACCTTC
cdr3_aa: CASSGWDGGVYYGYTF

v_call: TRBV6-2/TRBV6-3
clone_size: -
cdr3_length: 14
d_call: TRBD1
j_call: TRBJ2-4
cdr3_nt: TGTGCCAGCAGTTACTCGACAGGGAGAAACATTCAGTACTTC
cdr3_aa: CASSYSTGRNIQYF

v_call: TRBV11-2
clone_size: -
cdr3_length: 15
d_call: -
j_call: TRBJ1-4
cdr3_nt: TGTGCCAGCAGCTCTGACGAGGGCGTAAATGAAAAACTGTTTTTT
cdr3_aa: CASSSDEGVNEKLFF

v_call: TRBV7-8
clone_size: once
cdr3_length: 17
d_call: -
j_call: TRBJ1-6
cdr3_nt: TGTGCCAGCAGCTTCGATTCTGCCTTTACACCCAGTATGCCCCTCCACTTT
cdr3_aa: CASSFDSAFTPSMPLHF

v_call: TRBV27
clone_size: -
cdr3_length: 15
d_call: -
j_call: TRBJ1-1
cdr3_nt: TGTGCCAGCAGTTTAAGTCAGGGGTTGAACACTGAAGCTTTCTTT
cdr3_aa: CASSLSQGLNTEAFF

v_call: TRBV29-1
clone_size: -
cdr3_length: 13
d_call: TRBD1
j_call: TRBJ1-2
cdr3_nt: TGCAGCGGCGGGACAGGGTTAAACTATGGCTACACCTTC
cdr3_aa: CSGGTGLNYGYTF

v_call: TRBV19
clone_size: -
cdr3_length: 17
d_call: -
j_call: TRBJ1-3
cdr3_nt: TGTGCCAGTAGGAGGGGGGGGACGGACTACTCTGGAAACACCATATATTTT
cdr3_aa: CASRRGGTDYSGNTIYF

v_call: TRBV9
clone_size: -
cdr3_length: 17
d_call: TRBD2
j_call: TRBJ2-5
cdr3_nt: TGTGCCAGCAGCCCCGGGGGGACGGGACTCCTCCAAGAGACCCAGTACTTC
cdr3_aa: CASSPGGTGLLQETQYF

v_call: TRBV30
clone_size: -
cdr3_length: 13
d_call: -
j_call: TRBJ2-7
cdr3_nt: TGTGCCTGGAGTGCAGGGGGGCCCTACGAGCAGTACTTC
cdr3_aa: CAWSAGGPYEQYF

v_call: TRBV6-2/TRBV6-3
clone_size: -
cdr3_length: 15
d_call: -
j_call: TRBJ1-2
cdr3_nt: TGTGCCAGCAGTTACTCGAGAGGGCGCGCCCGGGGCTACACCTTC
cdr3_aa: CASSYSRGRARGYTF

v_call: TRBV6-4
clone_size: -
cdr3_length: 15
d_call: -
j_call: TRBJ1-6
cdr3_nt: TGTGCCAGCAGGGACAGTGGTGGCAGGAATTCACCCCTCCACTTT
cdr3_aa: CASRDSGGRNSPLHF

v_call: TRBV9
clone_size: -
cdr3_length: 19
d_call: TRBD1
j_call: TRBJ1-4
cdr3_nt: TGTGCCAGCAGTGGGGAGAGATCAGGGGGCCTCGCAACTAATGAAAAACTGTTTTTT
cdr3_aa: CASSGERSGGLATNEKLFF

v_call: TRBV9
clone_size: -
cdr3_length: 12
d_call: -
j_call: TRBJ1-6
cdr3_nt: TGTGCCAGCAGCTCAGGGGAATCACCCCTCCACTTT
cdr3_aa: CASSSGESPLHF